This is a list of T cell receptor beta chains from one sample in a study of cytotoxic CD8 clonotypes in ibrutinib-treated CLL. The protocol was immunoSEQ multiplex PCR, while the TCRdb copy is restricted to in-frame clones and leaves out a portion. Of roughly 51,000 clones listed, approximately 50% are singletons. The sequencing here drew on PBMCs, taken after 12 months of ibrutinib treatment. These receptors were collected from a human donor with chronic lymphocytic leukemia. The CDR3 runs from the conserved cysteine through the conserved F or W. The order of the fields is D gene, J gene, clone size, V gene, CDR3 protein, CDR3 DNA. A D gene is named only where the DNA matches it firmly. Some rows mark clone size as missing; the rest say once, few, many or name a class of expanded clone.

D gene: .; J gene: TRBJ2-3; clone size: .; V gene: TRBV11-3; CDR3 protein: CASSRLYTDTQYF; CDR3 DNA: TGTGCCAGCAGCCGATTATACACAGATACGCAGTATTTT
D gene: TRBD1; J gene: TRBJ1-3; clone size: .; V gene: TRBV28; CDR3 protein: CASSLSGTGGSGNTIYF; CDR3 DNA: TGTGCCAGCAGTTTATCCGGGACAGGGGGGTCTGGAAACACCATATATTTT
D gene: .; J gene: TRBJ2-1; clone size: few; V gene: TRBV5-4; CDR3 protein: CASSFGFEQFF; CDR3 DNA: TGTGCCAGCAGCTTCGGCTTTGAGCAGTTCTTC
D gene: TRBD1; J gene: TRBJ1-2; clone size: .; V gene: TRBV7-9; CDR3 protein: CASSLGGTDYGYTF; CDR3 DNA: TGTGCCAGCAGCTTAGGGGGGACAGACTATGGCTACACCTTC
D gene: TRBD1; J gene: TRBJ1-1; clone size: .; V gene: TRBV5-6; CDR3 protein: CASRTGFVNTEAFF; CDR3 DNA: TGTGCCAGCAGGACAGGGTTTGTGAACACTGAAGCTTTCTTT
D gene: TRBD1; J gene: TRBJ2-5; clone size: few; V gene: TRBV18; CDR3 protein: CASSPTGGLRETQYF; CDR3 DNA: TGTGCCAGCTCACCGACAGGGGGCTTGAGAGAGACCCAGTACTTC
D gene: .; J gene: TRBJ1-2; clone size: .; V gene: TRBV6-1; CDR3 protein: CASSERGSGGYTF; CDR3 DNA: TGTGCCAGCAGTGAACGGGGCTCGGGGGGCTACACCTTC
D gene: .; J gene: TRBJ2-5; clone size: few; V gene: TRBV4-1; CDR3 protein: CASSQVLVGSRETQYF; CDR3 DNA: TGCGCCAGCAGCCAGGTCTTGGTTGGGTCGCGGGAGACCCAGTACTTC
D gene: .; J gene: TRBJ1-1; clone size: few; V gene: TRBV2; CDR3 protein: CASMYNTEAFF; CDR3 DNA: TGTGCCAGCATGTATAACACTGAAGCTTTCTTT
D gene: TRBD2; J gene: TRBJ2-1; clone size: .; V gene: TRBV18; CDR3 protein: CASSPAARGDEQFF; CDR3 DNA: TGTGCCAGCTCACCCGCTGCCCGGGGGGATGAGCAGTTCTTC
D gene: .; J gene: TRBJ2-5; clone size: .; V gene: TRBV5-4; CDR3 protein: CASSRDGETQYF; CDR3 DNA: TGTGCCAGCAGCCGGGACGGAGAGACCCAGTACTTC